The clone carrying this TCR beta chain is a singleton in its sample. The same CDR3 also results from other DNA sequences found in this sample. This entry comes from a study of shared clonotypes between healthy human individuals. The run depth of the assay was deep. TCRdb's copy holds only in-frame clones and misses some; the assay was immunoSEQ multiplex PCR. The sample shows approximately 1.9 million clones, around 93% of them seen only once. Naive-designated CD8 cells lacked CD45RO, were positively enriched for CCR7, and omitted terminally differentiated effector memory CD45RA+ cells. Deletions cut 0 bases from V and 6 bases from J, with 10 bases between. The CDR3 covers 14 residues. CDR1 is SGHRS and CDR2 is YFSETQ in the germline V gene.

The material sequenced was naive CD8+ T cells from PBMCs. The chain has TRBV5-1 and TRBJ1-5, with D possibly TRBD1 on 6 matching bases. The origin of this receptor is a man between 18 and 35 years old in good health. Some clones in this sample may be carry-over from other donors' samples. The chain's CDR3 is CASSLEGGVQPQHF. CDR3 DNA sequence: TGCGCCAGCAGCTTGGAAGGGGGGGTTCAGCCCCAGCATTTT.